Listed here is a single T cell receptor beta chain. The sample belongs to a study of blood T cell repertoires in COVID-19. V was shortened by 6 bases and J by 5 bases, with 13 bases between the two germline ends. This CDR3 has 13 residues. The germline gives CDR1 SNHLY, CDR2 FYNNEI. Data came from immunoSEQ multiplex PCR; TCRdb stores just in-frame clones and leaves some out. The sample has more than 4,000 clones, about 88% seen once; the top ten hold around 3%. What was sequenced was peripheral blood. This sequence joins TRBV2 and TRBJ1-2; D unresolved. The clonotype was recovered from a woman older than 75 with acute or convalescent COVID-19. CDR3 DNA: TGTGCCAGCAGCTCCGGACGGGGATATGGCTACACCTTC. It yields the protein CASSSGRGYGYTF.